This T cell receptor (beta chain) came from a study of blood T cell repertoires in COVID-19. Study information: Acute and convalescent COVID-19 samples came from the United States, Italy and Spain. T cells, B-cell-depleted T cells, or PBMCs supplied cDNA or gDNA.

Original methodology: Reference gene primer amplification gave estimated nucleated cell counts. Libraries were prepared by immunoSEQ multiplex PCR; TCRdb keeps only in-frame clonotypes and omits some of them. That table furnishes V, J and clone size, whereas the DNA furnished D and trimming. The sample contains about 200,000 clones, approximately 86% of which appear only once. This CDR3 contains 14 residues. V was pared by 7 bases and J by 8 bases, with 10 bases of the junction left unmatched. Germline CDR1 and CDR2: LNHDA and SQIVND (reference sequence). Clinical history reported by participants formed the basis on which cohorts were assigned. In its sample, this clone was seen a few times.

This sequence was found in a woman aged 55 to 70 with acute COVID-19. The sample consisted of PBMCs or T cells enriched from blood (not recorded which). This chain links TRBV19 with TRBJ1-2; 10 bases are shared with TRBD1. The CDR3 bases are TGTGCCAGTACCACCTGGGGGGACAGGGGAGGCTACACCTTC. Residues: CASTTWGDRGGYTF.